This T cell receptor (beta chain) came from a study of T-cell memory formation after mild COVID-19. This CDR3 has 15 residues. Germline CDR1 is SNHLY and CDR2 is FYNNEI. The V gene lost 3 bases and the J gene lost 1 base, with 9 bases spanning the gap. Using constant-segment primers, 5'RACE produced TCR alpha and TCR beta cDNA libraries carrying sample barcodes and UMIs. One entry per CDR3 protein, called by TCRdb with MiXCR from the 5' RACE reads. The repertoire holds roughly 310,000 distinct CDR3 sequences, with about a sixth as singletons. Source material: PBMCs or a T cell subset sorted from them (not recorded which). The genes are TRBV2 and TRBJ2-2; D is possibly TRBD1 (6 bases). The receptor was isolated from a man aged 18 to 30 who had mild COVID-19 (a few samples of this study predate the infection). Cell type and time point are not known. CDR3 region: CASSDLRGNTGELFF. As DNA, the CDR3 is TGTGCCAGCAGTGATCTCAGGGGGAACACCGGGGAGCTGTTTTTT.